This T cell receptor (beta chain) was identified during a study of blood T cell repertoires in COVID-19 (dated by TCRdb to about 2020). Broadly, across the study: Samples covering the acute and convalescent phases of COVID-19 were provided by collaborators in the United States, Italy and Spain. The prospective study material was composed of cDNA or gDNA derived from T cells, B-cell-depleted T cells, or PBMCs. Subjects who had been exposed to COVID-19, were actively infected with it, or had recovered from it provided the deeply sampled blood TCRbeta repertoires that made up the dataset. A freely available public database, intended as a resource for researchers studying the immune response to SARS-CoV-2, is where the repertoires were released. The samples were drawn from two sources: the first 160 participants of the ongoing ImmuneRACE study, and 1,000 to 1,500 subjects contributed by 6 global collaborators. Nearly every sample came with metadata listing a de-identified subject ID, COVID-19 status, age in years and sex. HLA class I and class II types, where available, came from metadata supplied by the sample provider rather than from assay-based typing. What the study reported, not specific to this receptor: The quantity of clinical and demographic metadata differed by source and by participant and was supplied without curation.

In the case of this clone: The antigen this receptor binds is unknown. No quality values exist for individual bases; no much larger clone is one base distant.

TCRbeta CDR3 regions were amplified from genomic DNA using the immunoSEQ Assay, a bias-controlled multiplex PCR. On the study's bioinformatics: Nucleated cell counts per sample were estimated from amplification of reference gene primers within the assay. To quantify the absolute abundance of each unique TCRbeta CDR3 rearrangement, sequence reads were collapsed and filtered. Productive Simpson clonality was computed per sample as the square root of Simpson's diversity index over productive rearrangements. TCRdb holds this immuneACCESS table with in-frame rearrangements only. Some clones are missing; in checked studies, unresolved V genes explain under half, and the rest has no known cause. D and trimming come from the DNA, and the V and J calls and clone size come from that table. The sample table shows about 130,000 clones, and approximately 82% are seen once. The ten largest clones take up 3.5% to 4% of the sample.

Each collaborating institution followed its own protocols to collect whole blood in K2EDTA tubes. For TCRbeta analysis, collaborators shipped samples in one of three forms: frozen whole blood, isolated PBMCs, or DNA extracted from either of those sample types. For this chain, trimming is 4 bases at the V end and 7 bases at the J end, and the number of junction bases without a gene match is 6. From the cysteine through the phenylalanine, the CDR3 covers 13 amino acids. The only DNA kept is the CDR3, 39 bases in frame from the first base. Reading the germline V gene gives CDR1 SGDLS and CDR2 YYNGEE. This chain joins TRBV9 to TRBJ2-7; 9 bases in the junction line up with TRBD2. This TCR came from a woman aged 45 to 65 with acute or convalescent COVID-19. Sequencing was carried out using peripheral blood. The CDR3 amino acid sequence is: CASSSGTSREQYF. In nucleotides, the sequence is TGTGCCAGCAGCTCGGGGACTAGCAGGGAGCAGTACTTC.